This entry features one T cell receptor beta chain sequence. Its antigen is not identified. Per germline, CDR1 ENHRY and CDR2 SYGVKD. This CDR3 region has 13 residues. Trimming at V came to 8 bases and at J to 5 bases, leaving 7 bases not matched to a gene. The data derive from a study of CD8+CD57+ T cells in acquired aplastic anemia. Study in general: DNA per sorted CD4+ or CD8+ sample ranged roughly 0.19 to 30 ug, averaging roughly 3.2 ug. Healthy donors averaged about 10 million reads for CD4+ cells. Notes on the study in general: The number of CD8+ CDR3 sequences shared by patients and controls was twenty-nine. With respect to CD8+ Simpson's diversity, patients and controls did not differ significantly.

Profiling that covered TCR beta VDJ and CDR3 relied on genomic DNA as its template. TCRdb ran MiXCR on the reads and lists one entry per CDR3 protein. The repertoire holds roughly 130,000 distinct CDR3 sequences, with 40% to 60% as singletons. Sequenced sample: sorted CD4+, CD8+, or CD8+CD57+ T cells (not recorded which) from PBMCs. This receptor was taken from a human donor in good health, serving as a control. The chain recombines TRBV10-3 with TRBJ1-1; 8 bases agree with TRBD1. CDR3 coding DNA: TGTGCCATCCGTCAGCAGGGGGCTACTGAAGCTTTCTTT. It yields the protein CAIRQQGATEAFF.